The clone carrying this TCR beta chain was detected a few times. The antigen remains unidentified. The data stem from a study of T cells after yellow fever vaccination. Whole-study results and caveats: High-abundance clonotypes from the bulk population could contaminate FACS-sorted repertoires. A weaker but faster secondary response was observed, peaking on day 5 versus 15. Post-booster repertoires again held most primary-vaccination clones (just under 97% CD4, roughly 89% CD8).

The V gene end was trimmed by 3 bases and the J gene end by 2 bases; junction bases not matched to a gene: 4. This CDR3 region has 16 residues. Germline loops: CDR1 MGHRA, CDR2 YSYEKL. Generation of TCR cDNA used 5'RACE template switching (which added a universal primer site and UMIs). One entry per CDR3 protein, called by TCRdb with MiXCR from the 5' RACE reads. The data hold 300,000 to 400,000 distinct CDR3 sequences, with around 12% observed a single time. The specimen comprised CD4+ T cells sorted from PBMCs, sampled 15 days after the yellow fever booster vaccination. This rearrangement joins TRBV4-1 to TRBJ1-5; the match to TRBD1 covers 10 bases. The receptor was derived from a man in his late teens or twenties who received the YFV17D yellow fever vaccine. In DNA, the CDR3 is TGCGCCAGCAGCCAGGAAGGGACAGGGGGCAATCAGCCCCAGCATTTT. Translation gives CASSQEGTGGNQPQHF.